A selection of T cell receptor beta chains follows, all from one sample in a study of blood T cell repertoires in COVID-19. Here immunoSEQ multiplex PCR was the method, and the copy in TCRdb shows in-frame clones only, minus some. This table holds fewer than 400,000 clones, more than 90% found once. Sequenced sample: PBMCs or T cells enriched from blood (not recorded which). The origin of the receptors is a woman aged 25-40 years who had recovered from COVID-19. Both conserved end residues are part of each CDR3. The D gene is left open where the match is weak. Part of the rows lack a size; the others show once, few, many or a class for expanded clones.

CDR3nt	CDR3aa	abundance	v_gene	len	j_gene	d_gene
TGTGCCAGCAGCCCCCGTTCAGGTACAGATACGCAGTATTTT	CASSPRSGTDTQYF	.	TRBV5-6	14	TRBJ2-3	.
TGCGCCAGCAGCCAAACCACCCGGGACAGGTACTACGAGCAGTACTTC	CASSQTTRDRYYEQYF	.	TRBV5-1	16	TRBJ2-7	TRBD1
TGTGCCAGCAAACTAGCGGGGGGAGAGACCCAGTACTTC	CASKLAGGETQYF	.	TRBV6-5	13	TRBJ2-5	TRBD2
TGTGCCAGCAAATGGGACAGACTAGCTGAAGCTTTCTTT	CASKWDRLAEAFF	.	TRBV7-3	13	TRBJ1-1	TRBD1
TGTGCCAGCAGCGAAACTAGCTACAATGAGCAGTTCTTC	CASSETSYNEQFF	.	TRBV7-9	13	TRBJ2-1	.
TGTGCCAGCAGTTTATCGGCAGGGACAAAGGGCTACACCTTC	CASSLSAGTKGYTF	.	TRBV28	14	TRBJ1-2	.
TGCGCCAGCAGCCAAGATTGGGGAGGGAAGGCCTCTGGGGCCAACGTCCTGACTTTC	CASSQDWGGKASGANVLTF	.	TRBV4-1	19	TRBJ2-6	TRBD2
TGTGCCAGCAGCTTATATCGGGGGGCAAATAATTCACCCCTCCACTTT	CASSLYRGANNSPLHF	.	TRBV7-2	16	TRBJ1-6	.
TGTGCCTTCCGCGCGCCTCCGGGTTTTTTTAGCAATCAGCCCCAGCATTTT	CAFRAPPGFFSNQPQHF	.	TRBV9	17	TRBJ1-5	.
TGTGCCTGGAGCCGGGGCACAGATACGCAGTATTTT	CAWSRGTDTQYF	.	TRBV30	12	TRBJ2-3	.
TGTGCCAGTACCCCAAACTATAGCAATCAGCCCCAGCATTTT	CASTPNYSNQPQHF	once	TRBV19	14	TRBJ1-5	.
TGCAGCGTTGAAATAGCTAGCAAGAGCTACGAGCAGTACTTC	CSVEIASKSYEQYF	.	TRBV29-1	14	TRBJ2-7	.
TGTGCCAGCAGTTTAAGAGGGGGTAGTTCCTACAATGAGCAGTTCTTC	CASSLRGGSSYNEQFF	.	TRBV27	16	TRBJ2-1	.
TGTGCCAGCAGCGTAGGTCTGACGGGGGAGACCCAGTACTTC	CASSVGLTGETQYF	once	TRBV9	14	TRBJ2-5	.
TGTGCCAGCAGCCTCACAGGGGCCTATGGCTACACCTTC	CASSLTGAYGYTF	.	TRBV6-2/TRBV6-3	13	TRBJ1-2	TRBD1
TGTGCCAGCAGTAGGCCAGGGTCAGCCTACGAGCAGTACTTC	CASSRPGSAYEQYF	.	TRBV28	14	TRBJ2-7	.
TGTGCCAGCAGCTCCGACTTGTACAATGAGCAGTTCTTC	CASSSDLYNEQFF	.	TRBV7-2	13	TRBJ2-1	.
TGTGCCAGCAGCTTGGGGGGGTCAGATACGCAGTATTTT	CASSLGGSDTQYF	.	TRBV7-3	13	TRBJ2-3	TRBD2
TGTGCCAGCAGCTTATCCCGGACAGGGGGCATCGCTGAAGCTTTCTTT	CASSLSRTGGIAEAFF	.	TRBV5-5	16	TRBJ1-1	TRBD1
TGTGCCATCAGTGAGTCGACAGACCTGATCCAGCATTTT	CAISESTDLIQHF	.	TRBV10-3	13	TRBJ1-5	.
TGCGCCAGCAGTGAGCGACTAGCGGGGGGGCCTTACGAGCAGTACTTC	CASSERLAGGPYEQYF	.	TRBV10-1	16	TRBJ2-7	TRBD2
TGTGCCAGCAGTCCGCTCGGGGCTGAAGCTTTCTTT	CASSPLGAEAFF	.	TRBV12-3/TRBV12-4	12	TRBJ1-1	.
TGTGCCAGCAAGGTACAGGGGTGGGGCGAGCAGTACTTC	CASKVQGWGEQYF	.	TRBV28	13	TRBJ2-7	TRBD1
TGTGCCAGCAGCTTCGTTGGCACAGATACGCAGTATTTT	CASSFVGTDTQYF	.	TRBV5-4	13	TRBJ2-3	.
TGTGCCAGCAGTTACCGCCTGGATGGAAGCGGGGCCTGGGGGCCCTACGAGCAGTACTTC	CASSYRLDGSGAWGPYEQYF	.	TRBV6-2/TRBV6-3	20	TRBJ2-7	.
TGTGCCAGCAGGAGGACTAGCGGGAGCCTCGAGCAGTTCTTC	CASRRTSGSLEQFF	.	TRBV7-3	14	TRBJ2-1	TRBD2
TGTGCCAGCAGTTCAAACCGGGACAGGGTTGAAAAACTGTTTTTT	CASSSNRDRVEKLFF	.	TRBV28	15	TRBJ1-4	TRBD1
TGTGCCAGCAGCTTAGCGGGGGAGATGACCGGGGAGCTGTTTTTT	CASSLAGEMTGELFF	.	TRBV5-6	15	TRBJ2-2	TRBD2
TGTGCCAGCAGCTTAGCACTGCAGGGGCCAATGGTGACCCAGTACTTC	CASSLALQGPMVTQYF	.	TRBV7-8	16	TRBJ2-5	.
TGTGCCATCAGTGAGGTCGTCTCTGGAAACACCATATATTTT	CAISEVVSGNTIYF	.	TRBV10-3	14	TRBJ1-3	.
TGTGCCTCCGTGAGGTATAGCTACGAGCAGTACTTC	CASVRYSYEQYF	.	TRBV2	12	TRBJ2-7	.
TGTGCCAGCAGCTACGCCCGGTCCGAGCAGTACTTC	CASSYARSEQYF	.	TRBV3-1/TRBV3-2	12	TRBJ2-7	.
TGTGCCAGCACCCAGAGGGGACAGCCAACGGAGCCCCAGCATTTT	CASTQRGQPTEPQHF	.	TRBV2	15	TRBJ1-5	TRBD1
TGTGCCAGCATGAGTGCAGATACGCAGTATTTT	CASMSADTQYF	.	TRBV2	11	TRBJ2-3	.
TGTGCCAGCAGTTACTCAGGGAGCTCCTACAATGAGCAGTTCTTC	CASSYSGSSYNEQFF	.	TRBV6-2/TRBV6-3	15	TRBJ2-1	.
TGTGCCTGGAGTGTACAATCTTACACTGAAGCTTTCTTT	CAWSVQSYTEAFF	.	TRBV30	13	TRBJ1-1	.
TGTGCCAGCAGTGAACCCTCGAGGATCAGGGGTGCCTACGAGCAGTACTTC	CASSEPSRIRGAYEQYF	.	TRBV25-1	17	TRBJ2-7	.
TGTGCTAGCAGTCAACCTATCCGGGGGAAGAACACCGGGGAGCTGTTTTTT	CASSQPIRGKNTGELFF	.	TRBV7-7	17	TRBJ2-2	.
TGTGCCAGCAGCTTACGGCGGGGGAGTGCAGATACGCAGTATTTT	CASSLRRGSADTQYF	.	TRBV7-2	15	TRBJ2-3	TRBD2
TGCGCCAGCAGAAGTCAGGGAAACACTGAAGCTTTCTTT	CASRSQGNTEAFF	.	TRBV10-2	13	TRBJ1-1	.
TGCGCCAGCAGCCAGGGTGCCTATAATTCACCCCTCCACTTT	CASSQGAYNSPLHF	.	TRBV10-1	14	TRBJ1-6	.